These 10 T cell receptor beta chains were all obtained from the same sample, sequenced in a study of OX40 agonist ivuxolimab in advanced cancers. Here immunoSEQ multiplex PCR was the method, and the copy in TCRdb shows in-frame clones only, minus some. Among approximately 87,000 clones, around 90% were seen once, and the ten largest hold around 4.1%. Sequencing was performed on CD4+ or CD8+ T cells sorted from blood, taken in a trial of the OX40 agonist ivuxolimab. All receptors derive from an adult with an advanced solid tumor such as melanoma, head and neck, liver or kidney cancer.

The J gene is TRBJ1-1, the V gene TRBV18, with D unclear. CDR1 and CDR2 from the germline V gene are KGHSH and LQKENI. This CDR3 contains 14 residues. With 5 bases removed from V and 1 base from J, the gap between germline ends came to 11 bases. The CDR3 is CASSESEGNTEAFF. The CDR3 coding sequence is TGTGCCAGCTCAGAATCCGAGGGGAACACTGAAGCTTTCTTT.

The rearrangement joins TRBV7-9 to TRBJ2-5, with 7 nucleotides matching TRBD1. From germline, CDR1 is SEHNR and CDR2 FQNEAQ (reference sequence). The CDR3 is 13 residues long. V trimming: 7 bases; J trimming: 4 bases; junction bases outside the gene matches: 6. In nucleotides, the CDR3 is TGTGCCAGCATCACAGGGGTTGGAGAGACCCAGTACTTC. This gives the protein CASITGVGETQYF.

CDR3: CASSYRNYGYTF. The CDR3 DNA reads as TGTGCCAGCAGTTACAGAAACTATGGCTACACCTTC. The chain couples TRBV6-5 to TRBJ1-2; D ambiguous. Trimming removed 2 bases from V and 2 bases from J, with 3 bases in between. Per the germline V gene, CDR1 is MNHEY and CDR2 is SVGAGI. The CDR3 totals 12 residues.

The genes are TRBV28 and TRBJ1-1, with 8 bases fitting TRBD1. CDR1 and CDR2 from the germline V gene are MDHEN and SYDVKM. The CDR3 is 15 amino acids. Germline trimming cut 5 bases from V and 4 bases from J; bases unmatched to any gene: 9. The CDR3 loop is CASSLPRGQATEAFF. The DNA for the CDR3 is TGTGCCAGCAGTCTCCCCCGGGGACAGGCCACTGAAGCTTTCTTT.

The chain is built from TRBV7-6 and TRBJ2-5, with a weak D call TRBD1 (5 bases). The CDR3 totals 14 residues. CDR1 is SGHVS and CDR2 is FNYEAQ in the germline V gene. The V end lost 0 bases, the J end lost 5 bases, and 10 bases lay between the germline ends. The CDR3, as DNA: TGTGCCAGCAGCTTAGCGCCAGGGTTGGAGACCCAGTACTTC. It is translated as CASSLAPGLETQYF.

The CDR3 nucleotides read TGTGCCAGTAGTATTATGGCCGTCGGTGCAGATACGCAGTATTTT. This translates into CASSIMAVGADTQYF. The chain carries TRBV19 and TRBJ2-3; no firm D call. V was pared by 3 bases and J by 4 bases, with 14 bases between. Per germline, CDR1 LNHDA and CDR2 SQIVND (reference sequence). The CDR3 sequence is 15 residues long.

V gene TRBV19 combines with J gene TRBJ1-2; possibly TRBD1 for D (6 bases). Trimming left V 7 bases short and J 4 bases short, with 22 bases between. This CDR3 comprises 16 residues. The germline V gene has CDR1 LNHDA and CDR2 SQIVND (reference sequence). DNA for the CDR3: TGTGCCAGTACCCCCCAAAGGTATCAGGGGCGCTATGGCTACACCTTC. Protein sequence: CASTPQRYQGRYGYTF. Complete variable domain (other parts from reference TRBV19 and TRBJ1-2): DGGITQSPKYLFRKEGQNVTLSCEQNLNHDAMYWYRQDPGQGLRLIYYSQIVNDFQKGDIAEGYSVSREKKESFPLTVTSAQKNPTAFYLCASTPQRYQGRYGYTFGSGTRLTVV.

V gene TRBV29-1 combines with J gene TRBJ1-2; D not resolved. Trimming took off 7 bases at V and 2 bases at J, with 8 bases between the two ends. CDR3 length: 11 residues. Germline V gene lookup returns CDR1 SQVTM and CDR2 ANQGSEA. CDR3 DNA sequence: TGCAGCGCCCAGGAGAACTATGGCTACACCTTC. It translates to CSAQENYGYTF.

The chain has TRBV28 and TRBJ1-2; D remains unclear. Germline assignment: CDR1 MDHEN and CDR2 SYDVKM. This CDR3 contains 12 residues. V lost 3 bases to trimming and J lost 6 bases, with 8 bases between them. The CDR3 DNA sequence: TGTGCCAGCAGTTTTACTGGGAATGGCTACACCTTC. It is translated as CASSFTGNGYTF.

V is TRBV5-5 and J is TRBJ1-1; weak D call: TRBD1 (6 bases). Germline CDR1 reads SGHKS; CDR2 reads YYEKEE (reference sequence). This CDR3 spans 16 amino acids. V was shortened by 0 bases and J by 2 bases, with 14 bases between the two germline ends. The CDR3 bases are TGTGCCAGCAGCTTGGGTCGCGGGGGCTTAAACACTGAAGCTTTCTTT. Protein sequence: CASSLGRGGLNTEAFF.